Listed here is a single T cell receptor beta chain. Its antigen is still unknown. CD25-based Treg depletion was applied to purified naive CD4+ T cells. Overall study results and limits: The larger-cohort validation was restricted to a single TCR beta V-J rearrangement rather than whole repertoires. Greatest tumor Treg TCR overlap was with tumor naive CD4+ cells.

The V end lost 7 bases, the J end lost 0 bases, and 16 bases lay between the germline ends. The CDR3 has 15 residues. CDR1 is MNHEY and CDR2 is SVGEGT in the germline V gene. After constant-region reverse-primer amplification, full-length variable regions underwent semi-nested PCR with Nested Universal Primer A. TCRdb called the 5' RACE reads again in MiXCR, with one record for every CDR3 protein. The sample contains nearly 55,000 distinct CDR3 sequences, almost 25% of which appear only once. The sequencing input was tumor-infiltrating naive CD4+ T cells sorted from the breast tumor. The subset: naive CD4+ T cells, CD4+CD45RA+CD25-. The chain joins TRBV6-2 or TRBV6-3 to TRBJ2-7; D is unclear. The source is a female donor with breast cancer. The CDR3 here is CASTTLGSFSYEQYF. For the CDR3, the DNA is TGTGCCAGCACCACCCTCGGGTCTTTCTCCTACGAGCAGTACTTC.